The 25 T cell receptor beta chains below come from one sample, sequenced in a study of shared clonotypes between healthy human individuals. Data came from immunoSEQ multiplex PCR; TCRdb stores just in-frame clones and leaves some out. The sample lists around 2.3 million clones; 95% were seen once. Sequenced sample: naive CD4+ T cells sorted from blood. The subset denotes: CD45RA+ positively selected. These receptors originate from a young man in good health.

In regard to this clone: This specimen includes other DNA sequences encoding the same CDR3. This chain connects TRBV19 to TRBJ1-6, with 9 bases that match TRBD1. V shed 6 bases, J shed 6 bases, and the junction held 0 bases outside the gene matches. The CDR3 is 13 amino acids. The V gene's germline CDR1 is LNHDA and CDR2 SQIVND (reference sequence). CDR3 sequence reads: CASRDRGNSPLHF. The CDR3 nucleotides are TGTGCCAGTAGGGACAGGGGTAATTCACCCCTCCACTTT.

This chain joins TRBV20-1 and TRBJ2-7; the D is unclear. Trimming left V 6 bases short and J 5 bases short, with 11 bases between. Germline assignment: CDR1 DFQATT and CDR2 SNEGSKA (reference sequence). CDR3 length: 11 amino acids. CDR3 DNA sequence: TGCAGTGCAAAACCTAGAGACGAGCAGTACTTC. Protein: CSAKPRDEQYF.

The chain combines TRBV6-6 with TRBJ2-5; D is possibly TRBD1 (6 bases). CDR3 length: 13 amino acids. Germline lookup yields CDR1 MNHNY and CDR2 SVGAGI (reference sequence). V lost 2 bases to trimming and J lost 5 bases, with 9 bases between them. In DNA, the CDR3 is TGTGCCAGCAGTTACCAGGGGACGGAGACCCAGTACTTC. Protein product: CASSYQGTETQYF.

This chain connects TRBV5-1 to TRBJ1-6; no firm D call. This CDR3 is built from 13 residues. Between the trimmed V and J ends, which lost 5 bases and 11 bases, there was a span of 14 bases. CDR1 SGHRS and CDR2 YFSETQ come from the germline V gene. CDR3 residues: CASSSQPLTPLHF. The CDR3 DNA reads TGCGCCAGCAGTTCCCAGCCCTTGACACCCCTCCACTTT.

The chain carries TRBV27 and TRBJ2-3, with 9 bases matching TRBD2. J gave up 4 bases and V 3 bases, and 5 bases lay outside the gene matches. CDR3 length: 15 residues. Looked up from germline, CDR1 is MNHEY and CDR2 is SMNVEV (reference sequence). The CDR3 nucleotides are TGTGCCAGCAGTTTGGGCGGGAGGGGAGCAGATACGCAGTATTTT. This sequence encodes CASSLGGRGADTQYF.

Points on this clone: This specimen includes other DNA sequences encoding the same CDR3. V and J are TRBV5-1 and TRBJ1-5; tentatively, D is TRBD1 (5 bases). Trimming pared 0 bases from V and 1 base from J, leaving 5 bases between. The germline CDR1 and CDR2 sequences are SGHRS and YFSETQ. CDR3 length: 14 residues. CDR3: CASSLGGSNQPQHF. The CDR3 region has the DNA TGCGCCAGCAGCTTGGGGGGCAGCAATCAGCCCCAGCATTTT.

This clone has more than one count but fewer than ten. Other DNA sequences of this sample code for an identical CDR3. The chain recombines TRBV2 with TRBJ1-3; maybe TRBD1 (5 bases). The ends were cut back, 0 bases at V and 2 bases at J, with 5 bases in the middle. Germline lookup yields CDR1 SNHLY and CDR2 FYNNEI. CDR3 size: 14 residues. The CDR3 sequence is CASSEAGAGNTIYF. In DNA form, the CDR3 reads TGTGCCAGCAGTGAAGCGGGGGCTGGAAACACCATATATTTT.

A single count supports this clone. This chain joins TRBV5-5 and TRBJ2-1; a weak D match, TRBD1 (6 bases). The CDR3 consists of 14 residues. The germline CDR1 and CDR2 sequences are SGHKS and YYEKEE (reference sequence). V lost 3 bases and J 6 bases, leaving 13 bases between the germline ends. Here the CDR3 reads CASSSGQPRNEQFF. The DNA of the CDR3 is TGTGCCAGCAGCTCCGGACAGCCTCGCAATGAGCAGTTCTTC.

V is TRBV7-2 and J is TRBJ2-7; tentative D call: TRBD2 (5 bases). Germline assignment: CDR1 SGHTA and CDR2 FQGNSA. V lost 2 bases and J 0 bases, leaving 11 bases between the germline ends. The CDR3 runs to 15 residues. Written as DNA, the CDR3 is TGTGCCAGCAGCTTAAGGAGCGGCAGCTCCTACGAGCAGTACTTC. Amino acid sequence: CASSLRSGSSYEQYF.

V gene TRBV28 combines with J gene TRBJ1-2, with 9 bases aligning to TRBD1. The CDR3 is 13 residues long. Germline lookup yields CDR1 MDHEN and CDR2 SYDVKM. V dropped 3 bases and J dropped 8; count of bases not matched to a gene: 4. The CDR3 sequence is CASSFPGTGGYTF. The CDR3 bases are TGTGCCAGCAGTTTCCCCGGGACAGGGGGCTACACCTTC.

The chain is built from TRBV21-1 and TRBJ2-4; the table's D gene call, TRBD2, was not cross checked with the DNA. TRBV21-1 is a listed pseudogene. This CDR3 is built from 12 residues. The chain's CDR3 is CASSKRSDIQYF. The CDR3 bases are TGTGCCAGCAGCAAGAGGTCAGACATTCAGTACTTC.

The rearrangement joins TRBV5-5 to TRBJ2-4, with 7 bases aligning to TRBD1. The CDR3 length is 17 residues. Germline trimming cut 4 bases from V and 1 base from J; bases unmatched to any gene: 11. Germline V gene lookup returns CDR1 SGHKS and CDR2 YYEKEE (reference sequence). In nucleotides, the CDR3 is TGTGCCAGCAGCCCGGACAGGAGAGTGTCGGCCAAAAACATTCAGTACTTC. Translating it yields CASSPDRRVSAKNIQYF.

This clone showed up just once. This chain links TRBV7-8 with TRBJ2-7; 9 bases line up with TRBD1. The CDR3 covers 15 residues. CDR1 is SGHVS, CDR2 FQNEAQ, per germline. J gave up 6 bases and V 3 bases, and 9 bases lay outside the gene matches. CDR3 in amino acids: CASSLGDRALGEQYF. CDR3 in DNA: TGTGCCAGCAGCTTGGGGGACAGGGCTCTAGGCGAGCAGTACTTC.

The chain combines TRBV28 with TRBJ1-2; possibly TRBD1 for D (5 bases). V was clipped by 6 bases and J by 4 bases, with 18 bases between them. Looked up from germline, CDR1 is MDHEN and CDR2 is SYDVKM. The CDR3 has 15 amino acids. This CDR3 is CASRAAGISIYGYTF. The CDR3 DNA is TGTGCCAGCAGAGCAGCAGGGATTAGCATCTATGGCTACACCTTC.

V is TRBV18 and J is TRBJ1-4; tentatively, D is TRBD1 (5 bases). Germline V lookup: CDR1 KGHSH, CDR2 LQKENI. V lost 1 base, J lost 7 bases, and 13 bases lay in between. The CDR3 is 15 amino acids. The CDR3 protein is CASSPQGISFEKLFF. Here the CDR3 DNA reads TGTGCCAGCTCACCACAGGGGATATCGTTTGAAAAACTGTTTTTT.

The chain employs TRBV28 and TRBJ2-1, with TRBD2 matching 7 bases. The V segment lost 4 bases and the J segment 0 bases; nucleotides outside the gene matches: 3. The CDR3 totals 15 residues. Germline values: CDR1 MDHEN, CDR2 SYDVKM. This chain's CDR3 is CASSSSGDSYNEQFF. CDR3 DNA sequence: TGTGCCAGCAGTTCCAGCGGGGACTCCTACAATGAGCAGTTCTTC.

V usage is TRBV18 and J usage is TRBJ2-5; D possibly corresponds to TRBD2 (6 bases). V was trimmed by 3 bases and J by 5 bases, leaving 10 bases between them. CDR3 size: 13 residues. Germline CDR1 is KGHSH and CDR2 is LQKENI. The CDR3 DNA follows: TGTGCCAGCTCACCGCCGGGGGACGAGACCCAGTACTTC. It encodes CASSPPGDETQYF.

Points on this clone: Other DNA variants within this sample encode the same CDR3. The DNA for the CDR3 is TGTGCCAGTAGTATAGGACTAGCGGGCTACGAGCAGTACTTC. The encoded protein is CASSIGLAGYEQYF. The chain couples TRBV19 to TRBJ2-7; 10 positions agree with TRBD2. Germline-derived CDR1 and CDR2 are LNHDA and SQIVND (reference sequence). The CDR3 extends over 14 amino acids. After removal of 1 base from V and 3 bases from J, the junction contained 0 bases not matched to a gene.

The chain combines TRBV19 with TRBJ1-1; 9 bases fit TRBD1. The J segment lost 0 bases and the V segment lost 7 bases, leaving 9 bases of the junction unmatched. The CDR3 runs 16 residues. CDR1 and CDR2 from the germline V gene are LNHDA and SQIVND (reference sequence). In nucleotides, the CDR3 is TGTGCCAGTACTCCCAGGGGGGACAGGGTGAACACTGAAGCTTTCTTT. Translation gives CASTPRGDRVNTEAFF.

This chain links TRBV27 with TRBJ2-5; possible D gene TRBD1, 5 bases. This CDR3 is 13 amino acids long. Per germline, CDR1 MNHEY and CDR2 SMNVEV (reference sequence). V lost 3 bases, J lost 5 bases, and 10 bases lay in between. The CDR3 DNA sequence: TGTGCCAGCAGTTTCGTAGGGGTCGAGACCCAGTACTTC. Its translation is CASSFVGVETQYF.

The rearrangement links TRBV6-1 to TRBJ2-7, with 7 bases aligning to TRBD2. The CDR3 runs to 15 residues. Germline V lookup: CDR1 MNHNS, CDR2 SASEGT. V gave up 5 bases and J gave up 5 bases; unmatched junction bases: 12. In DNA, the CDR3 is TGTGCCAGCAGTCTCCTTTCGACTAGCCCCGACGAGCAGTACTTC. Translated: CASSLLSTSPDEQYF.

This clone has a single count. The chain uses TRBV11-1 and TRBJ1-2; D call uncertain. CDR3 length: 13 amino acids. Germline CDR1 SGHAT, CDR2 FQDESV (reference sequence). V was trimmed by 8 bases and J by 4 bases, leaving 14 bases between them. In DNA, the CDR3 is TGTGCCAGCGGTTGGGCTATAGGCTATGGCTACACCTTC. It yields the protein CASGWAIGYGYTF.

Details on this clone: Other DNA sequences of this sample code for an identical CDR3. The chain couples TRBV20-1 to TRBJ1-2; D is unresolved. The V gene's germline CDR1 is DFQATT and CDR2 SNEGSKA (reference sequence). This CDR3 comprises 11 residues. V was pared by 4 bases and J by 5 bases, with 8 bases between. CDR3 sequence: CSAKGNYGYTF. CDR3 bases: TGCAGTGCTAAAGGGAATTATGGCTACACCTTC.

The chain joins TRBV6-5 to TRBJ1-1, with D perhaps matching TRBD1 (5 bases). The ends were cut back, 7 bases at V and 3 bases at J, with 12 bases in the middle. CDR1 and CDR2 from the germline V gene are MNHEY and SVGAGI. The CDR3 extends over 13 amino acids. DNA of the CDR3: TGTGCCAGCAAGACAGATCGGGACACTGAAGCTTTCTTT. Its protein is CASKTDRDTEAFF.

The gene calls are TRBV9 and TRBJ2-1, with 9 bases that match TRBD1. CDR1 and CDR2 from the germline V gene are SGDLS and YYNGEE. Trimming removed 5 bases from V and 4 bases from J; junction bases left unmatched: 7. The CDR3 totals 15 residues. Here the CDR3 reads CASSDTGGFYNEQFF. The CDR3 DNA is TGTGCCAGCAGTGATACAGGGGGCTTTTACAATGAGCAGTTCTTC.